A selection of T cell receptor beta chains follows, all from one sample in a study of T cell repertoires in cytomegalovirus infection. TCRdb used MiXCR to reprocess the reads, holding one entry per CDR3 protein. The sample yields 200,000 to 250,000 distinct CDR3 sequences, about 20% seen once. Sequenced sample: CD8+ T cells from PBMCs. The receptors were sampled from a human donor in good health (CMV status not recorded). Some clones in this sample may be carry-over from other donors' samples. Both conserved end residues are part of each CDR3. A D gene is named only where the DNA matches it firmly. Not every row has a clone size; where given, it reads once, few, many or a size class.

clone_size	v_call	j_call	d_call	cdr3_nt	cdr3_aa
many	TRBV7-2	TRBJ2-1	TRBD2	TGTGCCAGCAGCTTAGAACTAGCGGGGGGCAATGAGCAGTTCTTC	CASSLELAGGNEQFF
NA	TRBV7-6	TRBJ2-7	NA	TGTGGCAGCAGCTTCGGGGCCTACGAGCAGTACTTC	CGSSFGAYEQYF
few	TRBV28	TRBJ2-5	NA	TGTGCCAGCAGAGTAAACCAAGAGACCCAGTACTTC	CASRVNQETQYF
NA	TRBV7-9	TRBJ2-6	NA	TGTGCCAGCAGCTTAGGATACCCGACAGGACTTGGGGCCAACGTCCTGACTTTC	CASSLGYPTGLGANVLTF
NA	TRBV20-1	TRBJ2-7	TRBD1	TGCAGTGCTATCAGGACAGGGGCAGTCTACGAGCAGTACTTC	CSAIRTGAVYEQYF
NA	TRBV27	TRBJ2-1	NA	TGTGCCAGCACCCCTTCAAATAATTTCCTCAATGAGCAGTTCTTC	CASTPSNNFLNEQFF
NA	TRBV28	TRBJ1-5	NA	TGTGCCAGCAGCACACGTCCGGGGTATAGCAATCAGCCCCAGCATTTT	CASSTRPGYSNQPQHF
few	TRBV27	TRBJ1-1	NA	TGTGCCAGCAGTGTCCATGCGGTAAACACTGAAGCTTTCTTT	CASSVHAVNTEAFF
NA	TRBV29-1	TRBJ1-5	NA	TGCAGCGTTGGGGGACGGGATAGCAATCAGCCCCAGCATTTT	CSVGGRDSNQPQHF
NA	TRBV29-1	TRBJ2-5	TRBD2	TGCAGCGTTGACGGCGGGGGGTCTCAAGAGACCCAGTACTTC	CSVDGGGSQETQYF
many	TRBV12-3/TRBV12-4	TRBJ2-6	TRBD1	TGTGCCAGCAGTTCCGGGACAGGGATTGGGGCCAACGTCCTGACTTTC	CASSSGTGIGANVLTF
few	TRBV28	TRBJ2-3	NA	TGTGCCAGCAGAGAAGCGAGGGCTGGAGATACGCAGTATTTT	CASREARAGDTQYF
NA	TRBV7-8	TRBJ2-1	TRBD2	TGTGCCAGCAGCCGACTAGCTTACAATGAGCAGTTCTTC	CASSRLAYNEQFF
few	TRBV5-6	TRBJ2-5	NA	TGTGCCAGCAGCTCCTTTGGAGAGACCCAGTACTTC	CASSSFGETQYF
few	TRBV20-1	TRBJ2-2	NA	TGCAGTGCTAGGGACTACCTTAACACCGGGGAGCTGTTTTTT	CSARDYLNTGELFF
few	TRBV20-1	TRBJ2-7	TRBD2	TGCAGTGCTAGAGACCGGGGGGGCTGGTACGAGCAGTACTTC	CSARDRGGWYEQYF
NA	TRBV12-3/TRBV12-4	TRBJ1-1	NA	TGTGCCAGCCCCCCATCACAGGTTGAGATGAACACTGAAGCTTTCTTT	CASPPSQVEMNTEAFF
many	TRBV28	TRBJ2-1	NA	TGTGCCAGCAGTTCCCACCGCGCTGCCGGTGGGGATCGGCAGTTCTTC	CASSSHRAAGGDRQFF
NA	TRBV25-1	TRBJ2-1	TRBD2	TGTGCCAGCAGTGACCCCGGACTAGCGGGGGCAAACAATGAGCAGTTCTTC	CASSDPGLAGANNEQFF
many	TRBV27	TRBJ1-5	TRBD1	TGTGCCAGTCTGGGGCCTTCGACAGGGCGATCTATAAGCAATCAGCCCCAGCATTTT	CASLGPSTGRSISNQPQHF
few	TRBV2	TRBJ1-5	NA	TGTGCCAGCAGTGACGGCGAGCAGCCCCAGCATTTT	CASSDGEQPQHF
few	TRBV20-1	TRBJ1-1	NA	TGCAGTGCTAGAGATTCATGGGGAGTCACTGAAGCTTTCTTT	CSARDSWGVTEAFF
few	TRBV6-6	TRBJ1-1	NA	TGTGCCAGCAGTCCTTATGCGAGGAACGCTTTCTTT	CASSPYARNAFF